This TCR beta chain was captured by sequencing in a study of cytomegalovirus exposure and HLA in healthy donors. For the study at large: About 180 million T cells yielded approximately 100 million unique TCR beta sequences, as an earlier analysis found.

Primers for the PCR totalled 60 Vbeta and 13 Jbeta. Data came from immunoSEQ multiplex PCR; TCRdb stores just in-frame clones and leaves some out. The table has 90,000 to 130,000 clones, 79% seen once. Germline values: CDR1 SEHNR, CDR2 FQNEAQ (reference sequence). The V and J ends lost 5 bases and 1 base, in that order; junction bases with no gene match: 5. The CDR3 sequence is 17 residues long. On this clone: Its matching antigen is unknown.

Study-wide results and caveats: By a later analysis, the bulk of CMV-associated TCR beta chains appeared HLA-restricted.

This receptor was taken from a woman younger than 30 in good health and CMV-seropositive. The V call is TRBV7-9, the J call TRBJ2-5, with 15 bases that match TRBD2. The sample was PBMCs. This CDR3 is CASSPGTSGRPQETQYF. As DNA, the CDR3 is TGTGCCAGCAGCCCCGGGACTAGCGGGAGGCCCCAAGAGACCCAGTACTTC. The complete variable domain, with remaining parts taken from reference TRBV7-9 and TRBJ2-5, reads DTGVSQNPRHKITKRGQNVTFRCDPISEHNRLYWYRQTLGQGPEFLTYFQNEAQLEKSRLLSDRFSAERPKGSFSTLEIQRTEQGDSAMYLCASSPGTSGRPQETQYFGPGTRLLVL.